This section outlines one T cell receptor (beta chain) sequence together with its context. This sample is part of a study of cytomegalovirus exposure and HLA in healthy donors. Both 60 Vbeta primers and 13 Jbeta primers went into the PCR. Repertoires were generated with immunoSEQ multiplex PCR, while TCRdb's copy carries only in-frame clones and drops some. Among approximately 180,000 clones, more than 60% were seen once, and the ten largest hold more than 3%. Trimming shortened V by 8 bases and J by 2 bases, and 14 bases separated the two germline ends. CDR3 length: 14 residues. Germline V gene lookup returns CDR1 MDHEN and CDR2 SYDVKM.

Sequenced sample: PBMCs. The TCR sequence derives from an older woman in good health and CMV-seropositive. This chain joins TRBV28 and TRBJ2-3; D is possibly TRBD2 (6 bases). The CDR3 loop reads CASRMEGFTDTQYF. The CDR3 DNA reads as TGTGCCAGCCGTATGGAGGGCTTCACAGATACGCAGTATTTT.